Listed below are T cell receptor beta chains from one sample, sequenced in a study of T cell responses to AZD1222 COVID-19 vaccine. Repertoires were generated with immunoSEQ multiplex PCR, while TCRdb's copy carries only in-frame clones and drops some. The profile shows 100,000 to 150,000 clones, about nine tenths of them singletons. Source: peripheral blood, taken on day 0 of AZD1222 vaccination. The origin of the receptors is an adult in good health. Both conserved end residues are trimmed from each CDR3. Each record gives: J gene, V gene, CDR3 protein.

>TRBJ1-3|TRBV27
ASSRGFSGNTIY
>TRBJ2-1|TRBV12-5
ASGFWTTSYNEQF
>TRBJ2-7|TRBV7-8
ASSSRGTSGTPYEQY
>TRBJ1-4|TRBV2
ASNGQLNEKLF
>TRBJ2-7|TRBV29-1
SVEGREGYEQY
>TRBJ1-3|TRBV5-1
ASSPDREANTIY
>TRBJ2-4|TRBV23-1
ARERDRRLAKNIQY
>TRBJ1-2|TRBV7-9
ASSLRGGYT
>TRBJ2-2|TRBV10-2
ASSGPGAGNSGELF
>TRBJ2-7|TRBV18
ASSGDRSPYEQY
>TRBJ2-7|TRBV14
ASSPSGTGGHEQY
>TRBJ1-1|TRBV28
ASSVPGQGVHTEAF
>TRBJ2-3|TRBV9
ASSLTGSSTDTQY
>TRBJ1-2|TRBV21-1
ASSKTGRYGYT
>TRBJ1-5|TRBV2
ASSEGRGRRSNQPQH
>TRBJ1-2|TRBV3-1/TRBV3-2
ASSHTGIYGYT
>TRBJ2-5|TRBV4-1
ASSQDVSLQETQY
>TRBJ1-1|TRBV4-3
ASSLNGNTEAF
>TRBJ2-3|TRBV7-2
ASSSLRTDTQY
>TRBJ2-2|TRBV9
ASSMGTSGRVYTGELF
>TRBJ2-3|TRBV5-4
ASSMGLAGGTDTQY
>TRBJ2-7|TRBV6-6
ASSPDGYEQY
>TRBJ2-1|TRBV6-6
ASSYTGGESEQF
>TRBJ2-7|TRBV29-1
SVVTQGSSYEQY
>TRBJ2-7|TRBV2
ANLAGEPPYEQY
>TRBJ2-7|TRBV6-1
ASSEYNWGVTGVPHEQY